The clone carrying this T cell receptor (beta chain) was observed a handful of times. The sample belongs to a study of T cells in Graves' hyperthyroidism and ophthalmopathy. The CDR3 regions of TCR beta were amplified from RNA transcripts. The TCR CDR3 first-round RT-PCR relied on the HTBI primer set. TCRdb reprocessed the multiplex PCR reads via MiXCR and lists one record per CDR3 protein. The table has about 700,000 distinct CDR3 sequences, 14% seen once. The CDR3 sequence is 14 residues long. In germline, CDR1 is SGHKS, CDR2 YYEKEE (reference sequence). Trimming removed 0 bases at V and 4 bases at J, with 10 bases between.

This sequence was found in a woman under 30 with Graves' hyperthyroidism. This rearrangement joins TRBV5-5 to TRBJ2-5; D is perhaps TRBD1 (5 bases). Sequencing was performed on blood. CDR3 in amino acids: CASSLGLGAETQYF. CDR3 nucleotides: TGTGCCAGCAGCTTGGGTTTAGGGGCAGAGACCCAGTACTTC.